This T cell receptor beta chain came from a study of CD8 T cells in Susac syndrome. This CDR3 has 14 amino acids. Germline CDR1 MNHEY, CDR2 SVGAGI. V was pared by 6 bases and J by 4 bases, with 12 bases between. Sequencing of TCR beta drew on CD8+ and CD4+ T cells from blood. When the RNA was reverse transcribed, random hexamers were used with an input of roughly 0.45 to 1 ug. TCRdb reprocessed the immunoSEQ multiplex PCR reads with MiXCR, giving one entry per CDR3 protein. The data show about 440,000 distinct CDR3 sequences, more than 80% seen once. The clonotype was recovered from a human donor with multiple sclerosis. Sample: CD8+ T cells from PBMCs. The chain joins TRBV6-5 to TRBJ1-4; possibly TRBD1 for D (5 bases). This CDR3 is CASRLRGDNEKLFF. The CDR3 nucleotides are TGTGCCAGCAGGCTCCGGGGGGATAATGAAAAACTGTTTTTT.